The present T cell receptor beta chain was sequenced within a study of cytomegalovirus exposure and HLA in healthy donors. Study-level background: Ancestry clustering placed 70% to 90% of several hundred genotyped donors in the Caucasian-associated cluster. Study-wide results and limits: A later analysis reportedly found that, within productive TCRs, an Asian-associated ancestry cluster had fewer N-insertions than the mean observed across the approximately 700 donors. Sequencing had likely introduced a cluster of highly shared sequence variants as an artifact.

In the PCR, 60 Vbeta and 13 Jbeta primers were used. Some clones are missing from TCRdb's copy, which holds only in-frame ones; the method was immunoSEQ multiplex PCR. The repertoire has about 110,000 clones, more than 70% of them found once; the top ten carry 2.5% to 3.5%. CDR1 and CDR2 (germline): MNHEY, SVGAGI. V lost 2 bases and J lost 17, with 13 bases in between. The CDR3 spans 12 residues. Comments on this clone: The antigen remains undetermined.

The J gene is TRBJ1-6, the V gene TRBV6-5, with D perhaps matching TRBD1 (6 bases). The receptor was derived from a woman aged 55-75 years in good health and CMV-seropositive. The sequenced material came from PBMCs. DNA for the CDR3: TGTGCCAGCAGTTACGGGGGCCTCGACGTCCACTTT. It is translated as CASSYGGLDVHF.